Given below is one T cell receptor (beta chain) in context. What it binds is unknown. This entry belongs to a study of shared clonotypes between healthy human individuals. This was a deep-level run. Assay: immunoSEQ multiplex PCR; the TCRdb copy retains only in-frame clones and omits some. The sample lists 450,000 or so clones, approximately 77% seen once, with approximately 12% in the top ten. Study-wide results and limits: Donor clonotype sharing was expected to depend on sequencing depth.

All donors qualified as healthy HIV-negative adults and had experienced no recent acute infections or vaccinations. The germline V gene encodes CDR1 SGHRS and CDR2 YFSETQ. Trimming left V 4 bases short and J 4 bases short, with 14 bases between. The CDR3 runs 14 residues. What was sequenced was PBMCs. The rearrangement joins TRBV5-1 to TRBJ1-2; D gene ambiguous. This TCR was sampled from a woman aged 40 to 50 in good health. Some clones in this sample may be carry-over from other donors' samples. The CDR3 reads CASSPREGGYGYTF. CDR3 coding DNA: TGCGCCAGCAGCCCTCGGGAGGGCGGCTATGGCTACACCTTC.